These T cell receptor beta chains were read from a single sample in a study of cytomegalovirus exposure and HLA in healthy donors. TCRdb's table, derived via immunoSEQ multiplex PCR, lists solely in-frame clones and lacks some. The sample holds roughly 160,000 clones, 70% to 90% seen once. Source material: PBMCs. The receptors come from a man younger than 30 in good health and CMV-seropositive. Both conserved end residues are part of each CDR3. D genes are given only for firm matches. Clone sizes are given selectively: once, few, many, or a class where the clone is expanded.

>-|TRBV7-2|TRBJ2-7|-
CASSLVPGYEQYF
TGTGCCAGCAGCTTAGTCCCGGGCTACGAGCAGTACTTC
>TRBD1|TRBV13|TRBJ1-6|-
CASSFLGQGARAPLHF
TGTGCCAGCAGCTTTCTGGGACAGGGGGCGCGGGCACCCCTCCACTTT
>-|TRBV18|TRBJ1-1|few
CASSERSGNTEAFF
TGTGCCAGCTCAGAAAGGTCGGGGAACACTGAAGCTTTCTTT
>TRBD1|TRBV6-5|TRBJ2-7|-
CASSYQDRGPSYEQYF
TGTGCCAGCAGTTACCAGGACAGGGGACCCTCCTACGAGCAGTACTTC
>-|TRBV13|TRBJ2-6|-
CASSGDGQILAGANVLTF
TGTGCCAGCAGCGGAGACGGACAGATTCTAGCAGGGGCCAACGTCCTGACTTTC
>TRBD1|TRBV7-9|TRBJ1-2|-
CASSKGGTGNYGYTF
TGTGCCAGCAGCAAGGGGGGGACAGGGAACTATGGCTACACCTTC
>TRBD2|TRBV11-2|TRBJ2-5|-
CASSLREGETQYF
TGTGCCAGCAGCTTAAGGGAGGGAGAGACCCAGTACTTC
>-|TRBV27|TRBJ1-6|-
CASRTIQGAYNSPLHF
TGTGCCAGCAGGACTATACAGGGAGCCTATAATTCACCCCTCCACTTT
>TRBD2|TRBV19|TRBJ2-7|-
CASSPRTRPSYEQYF
TGTGCCAGTAGCCCAAGGACTAGGCCTTCCTACGAGCAGTACTTC
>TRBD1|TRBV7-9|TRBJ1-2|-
CASSLAVGQGDYGYTF
TGTGCCAGCAGCTTAGCTGTGGGCCAGGGGGACTATGGCTACACCTTC
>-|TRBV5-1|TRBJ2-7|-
CASSLGQSYEQYF
TGCGCCAGCAGCTTGGGTCAGTCCTACGAGCAGTACTTC
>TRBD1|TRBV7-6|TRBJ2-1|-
CASSLEAGGSLTEQFF
TGTGCCAGCAGCTTAGAGGCAGGGGGCTCCCTCACTGAGCAGTTCTTC
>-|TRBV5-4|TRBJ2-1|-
CASSLQAENEQFF
TGTGCCAGCAGCTTGCAAGCGGAGAATGAGCAGTTCTTC
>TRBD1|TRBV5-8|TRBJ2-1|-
CASSHPIDRAAIHNEQFF
TGTGCCAGCAGCCACCCGATCGACAGGGCAGCTATACACAATGAGCAGTTCTTC
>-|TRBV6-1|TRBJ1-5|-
CASSSGIPSQPQHF
TGTGCCAGCAGTTCAGGGATTCCTAGTCAGCCCCAGCATTTT
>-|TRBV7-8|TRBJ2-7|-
CASSFGRGFYEQYF
TGTGCCAGCAGCTTCGGACGAGGGTTCTACGAGCAGTACTTC
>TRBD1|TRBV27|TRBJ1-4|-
CASSFGRGRGEKLFF
TGTGCCAGCAGTTTTGGCAGGGGGCGAGGTGAAAAACTGTTTTTT
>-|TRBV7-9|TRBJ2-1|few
CASTLGAVNEQFF
TGTGCCAGCACCCTGGGGGCAGTCAATGAGCAGTTCTTC
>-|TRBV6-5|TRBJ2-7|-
CASSYDTSSYEQYF
TGTGCCAGCAGTTACGACACAAGCTCCTACGAGCAGTACTTC
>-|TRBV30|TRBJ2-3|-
CAWSPRGWGTDTQYF
TGTGCCTGGAGTCCCCGGGGGTGGGGTACAGATACGCAGTATTTT
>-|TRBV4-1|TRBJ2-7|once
CASSRTGDEQYF
TGCGCCAGCAGCCGTACGGGGGACGAGCAGTACTTC
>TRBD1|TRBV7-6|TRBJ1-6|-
CASSPYRGTNSPLHF
TGTGCCAGCAGCCCTTACAGGGGGACCAATTCACCCCTCCACTTT
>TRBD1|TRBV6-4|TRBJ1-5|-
CASSEGRGQPQHF
TGTGCCAGCAGTGAAGGCAGGGGGCAGCCCCAGCATTTT
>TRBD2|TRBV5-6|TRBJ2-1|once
CASRRTSGWNEQFF
TGTGCCAGCAGGCGGACTAGCGGTTGGAATGAGCAGTTCTTC
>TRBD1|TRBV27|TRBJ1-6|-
CATWDRASYNSPLHF
TGTGCCACCTGGGACAGGGCCTCCTATAATTCACCCCTCCACTTT